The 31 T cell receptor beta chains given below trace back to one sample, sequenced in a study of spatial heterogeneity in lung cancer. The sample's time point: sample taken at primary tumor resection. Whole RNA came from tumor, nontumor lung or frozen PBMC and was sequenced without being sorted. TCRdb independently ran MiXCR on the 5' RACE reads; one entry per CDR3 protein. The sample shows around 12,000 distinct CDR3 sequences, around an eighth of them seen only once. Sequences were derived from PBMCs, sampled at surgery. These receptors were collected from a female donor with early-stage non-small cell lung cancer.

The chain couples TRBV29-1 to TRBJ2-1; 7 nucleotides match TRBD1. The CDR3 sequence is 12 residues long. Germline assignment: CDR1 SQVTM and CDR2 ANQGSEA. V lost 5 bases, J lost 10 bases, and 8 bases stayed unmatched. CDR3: CSVLPGTDEQFF. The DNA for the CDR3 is TGCAGCGTTCTCCCCGGGACAGACGAGCAGTTCTTC.

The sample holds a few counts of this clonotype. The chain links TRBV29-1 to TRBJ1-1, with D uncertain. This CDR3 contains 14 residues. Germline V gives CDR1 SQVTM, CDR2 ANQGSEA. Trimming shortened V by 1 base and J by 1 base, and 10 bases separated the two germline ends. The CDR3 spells CSVEGRQANTEAFF. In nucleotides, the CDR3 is TGCAGCGTTGAAGGCCGCCAGGCGAACACTGAAGCTTTCTTT.

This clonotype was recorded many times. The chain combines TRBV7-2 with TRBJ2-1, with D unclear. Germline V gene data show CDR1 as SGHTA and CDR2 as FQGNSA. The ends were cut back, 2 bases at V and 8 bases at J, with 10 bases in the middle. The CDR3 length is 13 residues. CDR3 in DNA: TGTGCCAGCAGCTTAACCCCTCGAGATGAGCAGTTCTTC. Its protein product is CASSLTPRDEQFF.

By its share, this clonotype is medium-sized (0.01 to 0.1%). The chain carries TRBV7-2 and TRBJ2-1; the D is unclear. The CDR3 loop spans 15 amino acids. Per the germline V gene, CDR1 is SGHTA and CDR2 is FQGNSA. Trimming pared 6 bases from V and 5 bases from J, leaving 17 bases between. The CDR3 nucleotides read TGTGCCAGCAGTTTGACCCGTCTCGGCGACAATGAGCAGTTCTTC. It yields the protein CASSLTRLGDNEQFF.

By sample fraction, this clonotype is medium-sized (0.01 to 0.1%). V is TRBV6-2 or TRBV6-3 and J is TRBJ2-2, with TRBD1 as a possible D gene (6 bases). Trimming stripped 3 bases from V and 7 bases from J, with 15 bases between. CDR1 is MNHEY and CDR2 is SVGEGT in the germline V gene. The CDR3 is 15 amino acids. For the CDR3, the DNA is TGTGCCAGCAGTTATCACCAGGGGACGGGCGGGGAGCTGTTTTTT. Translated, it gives CASSYHQGTGGELFF.

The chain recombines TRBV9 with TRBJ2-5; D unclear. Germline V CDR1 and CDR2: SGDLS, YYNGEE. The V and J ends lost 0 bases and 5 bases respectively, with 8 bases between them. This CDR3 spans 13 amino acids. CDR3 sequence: CASSVEGLETQYF. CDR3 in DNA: TGTGCCAGCAGCGTAGAAGGGTTGGAGACCCAGTACTTC.

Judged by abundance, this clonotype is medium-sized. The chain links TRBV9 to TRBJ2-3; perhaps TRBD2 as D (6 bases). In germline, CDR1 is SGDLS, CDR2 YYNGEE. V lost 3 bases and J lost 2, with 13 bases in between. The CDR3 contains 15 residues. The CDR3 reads CASSGLTGDTDTQYF. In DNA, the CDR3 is TGTGCCAGCAGCGGACTGACGGGAGACACAGATACGCAGTATTTT. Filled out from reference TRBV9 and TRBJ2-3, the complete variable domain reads DSGVTQTPKHLITATGQRVTLRCSPRSGDLSVYWYQQSLDQGLQFLIQYYNGEERAKGNILERFSAQQFPDLHSELNLSSLELGDSALYFCASSGLTGDTDTQYFGPGTRLTVL.

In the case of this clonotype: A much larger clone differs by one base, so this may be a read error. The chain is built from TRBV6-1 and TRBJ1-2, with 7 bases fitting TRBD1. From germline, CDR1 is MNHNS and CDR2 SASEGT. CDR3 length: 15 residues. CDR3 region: CASSWGQGVNYDYTF. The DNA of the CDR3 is TGTGCCAGCAGTTGGGGGCAGGGGGTAAACTATGACTACACCTTC.

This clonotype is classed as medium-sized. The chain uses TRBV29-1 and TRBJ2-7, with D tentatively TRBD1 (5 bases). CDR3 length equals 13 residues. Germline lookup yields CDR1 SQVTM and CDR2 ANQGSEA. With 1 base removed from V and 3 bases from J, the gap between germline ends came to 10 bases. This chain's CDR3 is CSVEVGQGYEQYF. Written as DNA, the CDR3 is TGCAGCGTTGAAGTAGGCCAGGGCTACGAGCAGTACTTC.

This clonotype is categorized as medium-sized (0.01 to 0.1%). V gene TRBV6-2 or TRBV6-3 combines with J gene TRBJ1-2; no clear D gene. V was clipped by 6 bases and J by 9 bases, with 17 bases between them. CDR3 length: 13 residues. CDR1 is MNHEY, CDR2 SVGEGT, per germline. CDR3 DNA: TGTGCCAGCAGCCCAGGTGTGGCTTCGAGCTACACCTTC. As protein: CASSPGVASSYTF.

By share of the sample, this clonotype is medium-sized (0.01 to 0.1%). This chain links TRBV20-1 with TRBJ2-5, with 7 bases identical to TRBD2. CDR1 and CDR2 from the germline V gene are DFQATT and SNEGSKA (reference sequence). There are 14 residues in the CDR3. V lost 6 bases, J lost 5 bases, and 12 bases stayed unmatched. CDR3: CSAPRPGGKETQYF. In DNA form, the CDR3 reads TGCAGTGCCCCACGCCCCGGGGGGAAGGAGACCCAGTACTTC.

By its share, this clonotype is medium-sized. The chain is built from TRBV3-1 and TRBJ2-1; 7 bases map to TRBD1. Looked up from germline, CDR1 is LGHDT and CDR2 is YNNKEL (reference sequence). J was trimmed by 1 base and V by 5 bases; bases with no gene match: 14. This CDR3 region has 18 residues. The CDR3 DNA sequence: TGTGCCAGCAGCTGGGACAGCTATGGATTACAGTCCTACAATGAGCAGTTCTTC. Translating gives CASSWDSYGLQSYNEQFF.

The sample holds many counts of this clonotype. CDR3 loop: CASSGRTGGGYEQYF. In DNA, the CDR3 is TGTGCCAGCAGCGGAAGGACAGGGGGCGGTTACGAGCAGTACTTC. This rearrangement joins TRBV3-1 to TRBJ2-7; 11 nucleotides align to TRBD1. V lost 5 bases to trimming and J lost 4 bases; unmatched junction nucleotides: 7. Germline values: CDR1 LGHDT, CDR2 YNNKEL (reference sequence). The CDR3 runs to 15 residues.

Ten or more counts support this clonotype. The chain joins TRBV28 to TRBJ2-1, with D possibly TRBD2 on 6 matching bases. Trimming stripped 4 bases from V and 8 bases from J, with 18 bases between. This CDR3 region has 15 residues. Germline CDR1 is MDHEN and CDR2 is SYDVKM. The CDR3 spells CASSSPGGEFYEQFF. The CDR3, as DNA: TGTGCCAGCAGTTCCCCGGGCGGGGAGTTTTATGAGCAGTTCTTC. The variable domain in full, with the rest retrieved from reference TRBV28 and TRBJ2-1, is DVKVTQSSRYLVKRTGEKVFLECVQDMDHENMFWYRQDPGLGLRLIYFSYDVKMKEKGDIPEGYSVSREKKERFSLILESASTNQTSMYLCASSSPGGEFYEQFFGPGTRLTVL.

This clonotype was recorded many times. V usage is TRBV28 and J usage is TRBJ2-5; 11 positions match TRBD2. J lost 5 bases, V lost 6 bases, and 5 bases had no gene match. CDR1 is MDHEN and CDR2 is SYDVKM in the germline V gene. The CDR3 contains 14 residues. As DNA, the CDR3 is TGTGCCAGCAGCGTAGCGGGGGGGGCGGAGACCCAGTACTTC. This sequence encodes CASSVAGGAETQYF.

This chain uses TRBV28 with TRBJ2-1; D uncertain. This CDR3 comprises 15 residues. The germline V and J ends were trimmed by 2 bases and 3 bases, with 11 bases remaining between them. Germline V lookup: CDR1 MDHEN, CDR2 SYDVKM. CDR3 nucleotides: TGTGCCAGCAGTTTAACTCGGCTCGTCTACAATGAGCAGTTCTTC. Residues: CASSLTRLVYNEQFF.

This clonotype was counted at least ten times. The CDR3 bases are TGTGCCAGCAGCATTCGGGACGGTAGCAATCAGCCCCAGCATTTT. It codes for CASSIRDGSNQPQHF. The chain joins TRBV21-1 to TRBJ1-5; TRBD1 is the table's D call and was not checked against the DNA. TRBV21-1 has pseudogene status. The CDR3 sequence is 15 residues long.

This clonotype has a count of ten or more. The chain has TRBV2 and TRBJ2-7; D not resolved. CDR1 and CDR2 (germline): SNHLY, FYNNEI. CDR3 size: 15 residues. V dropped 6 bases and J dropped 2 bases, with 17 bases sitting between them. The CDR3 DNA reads TGTGCCAGCAGCTCGGTGGTGGTAGGGACCTACGAGCAGTACTTC. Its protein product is CASSSVVVGTYEQYF.

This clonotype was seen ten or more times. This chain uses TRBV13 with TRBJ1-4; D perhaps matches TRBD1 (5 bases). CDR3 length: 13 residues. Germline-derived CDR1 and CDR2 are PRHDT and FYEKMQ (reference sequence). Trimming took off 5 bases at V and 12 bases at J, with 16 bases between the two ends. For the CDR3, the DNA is TGTGCCAGCAGCCCCCCTGTCGGGGCGGAACTGTTTTTT. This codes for CASSPPVGAELFF. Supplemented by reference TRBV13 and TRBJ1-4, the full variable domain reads AAGVIQSPRHLIKEKRETATLKCYPIPRHDTVYWYQQGPGQDPQFLISFYEKMQSDKGSIPDRFSAQQFSDYHSELNMSSLELGDSALYFCASSPPVGAELFFGSGTQLSVL.

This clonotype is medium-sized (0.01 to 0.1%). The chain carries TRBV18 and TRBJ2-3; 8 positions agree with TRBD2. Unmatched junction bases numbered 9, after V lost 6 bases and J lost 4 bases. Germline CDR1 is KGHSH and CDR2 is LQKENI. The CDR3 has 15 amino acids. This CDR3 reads CASSPREGKADTQYF. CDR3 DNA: TGTGCCAGCTCGCCCCGGGAGGGAAAGGCAGATACGCAGTATTTT.

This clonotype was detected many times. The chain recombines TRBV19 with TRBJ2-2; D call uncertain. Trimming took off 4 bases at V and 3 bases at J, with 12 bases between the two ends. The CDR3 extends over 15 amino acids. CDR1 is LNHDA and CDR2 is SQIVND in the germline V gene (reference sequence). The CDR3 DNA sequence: TGTGCCAGTAGTACGAGGACCGGCTACACCGGGGAGCTGTTTTTT. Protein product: CASSTRTGYTGELFF. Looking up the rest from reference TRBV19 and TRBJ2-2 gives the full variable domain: DGGITQSPKYLFRKEGQNVTLSCEQNLNHDAMYWYRQDPGQGLRLIYYSQIVNDFQKGDIAEGYSVSREKKESFPLTVTSAQKNPTAFYLCASSTRTGYTGELFFGEGSRLTVL.

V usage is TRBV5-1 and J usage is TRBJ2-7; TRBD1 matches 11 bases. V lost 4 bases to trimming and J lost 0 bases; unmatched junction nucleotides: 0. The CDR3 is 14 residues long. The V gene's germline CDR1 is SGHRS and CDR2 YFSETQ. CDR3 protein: CASSGQGASYEQYF. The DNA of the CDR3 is TGCGCCAGCAGCGGACAGGGGGCCTCCTACGAGCAGTACTTC.

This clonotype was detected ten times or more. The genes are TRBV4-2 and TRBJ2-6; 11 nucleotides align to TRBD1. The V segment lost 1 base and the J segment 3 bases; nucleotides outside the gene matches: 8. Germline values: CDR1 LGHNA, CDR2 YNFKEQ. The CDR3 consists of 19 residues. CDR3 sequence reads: CASSQGTGGVLGGANVLTF. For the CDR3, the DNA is TGTGCCAGCAGCCAAGGGACAGGGGGCGTATTAGGTGGGGCCAACGTCCTGACTTTC.

CDR3 protein: CASSVGQPKNIQYF. The CDR3, as DNA: TGTGCCAGCAGCGTGGGACAGCCCAAAAACATTCAGTACTTC. The chain links TRBV7-2 to TRBJ2-4; 7 bases agree with TRBD1. This CDR3 is built from 14 residues. From germline, CDR1 is SGHTA and CDR2 FQGNSA. Trimming took 5 bases from V and 2 from J; bases not matched to a gene: 3.

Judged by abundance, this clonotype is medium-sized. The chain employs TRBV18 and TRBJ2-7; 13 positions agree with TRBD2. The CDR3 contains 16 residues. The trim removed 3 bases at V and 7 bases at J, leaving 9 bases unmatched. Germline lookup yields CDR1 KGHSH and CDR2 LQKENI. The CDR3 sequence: CASSPPGLAGVKEQYF. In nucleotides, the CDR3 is TGTGCCAGCTCACCCCCCGGACTAGCGGGAGTGAAGGAGCAGTACTTC.

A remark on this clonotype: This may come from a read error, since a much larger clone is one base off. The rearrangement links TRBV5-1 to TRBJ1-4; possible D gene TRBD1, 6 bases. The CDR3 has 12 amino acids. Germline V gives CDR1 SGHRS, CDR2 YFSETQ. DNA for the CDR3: TGCCCCAGCAGTTTGACAGGCGGAAAACTGTTTTTT. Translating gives CPSSLTGGKLFF.

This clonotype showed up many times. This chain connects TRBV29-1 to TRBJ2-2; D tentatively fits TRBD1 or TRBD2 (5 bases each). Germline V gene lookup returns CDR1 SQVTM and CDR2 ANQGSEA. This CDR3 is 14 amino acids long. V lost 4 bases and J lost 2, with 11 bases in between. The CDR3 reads CSVGGTVNTGELFF. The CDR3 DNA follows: TGCAGCGTTGGGGGGACGGTTAACACCGGGGAGCTGTTTTTT.

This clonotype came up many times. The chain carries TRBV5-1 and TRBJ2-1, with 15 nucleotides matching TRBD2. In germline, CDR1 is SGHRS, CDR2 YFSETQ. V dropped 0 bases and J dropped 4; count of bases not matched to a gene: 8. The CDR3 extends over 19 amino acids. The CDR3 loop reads CASSLDRTSGRAGYNEQFF. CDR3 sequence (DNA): TGCGCCAGCAGCTTGGATCGGACTAGCGGGAGGGCTGGATACAATGAGCAGTTCTTC.

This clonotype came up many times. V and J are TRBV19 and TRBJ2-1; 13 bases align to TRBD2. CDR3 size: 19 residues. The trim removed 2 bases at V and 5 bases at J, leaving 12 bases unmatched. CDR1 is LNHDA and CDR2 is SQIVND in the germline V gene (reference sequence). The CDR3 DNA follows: TGTGCCAGTAGTATAATGATGGGACTAGCGGGAAGGAACGACAATGAGCAGTTCTTC. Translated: CASSIMMGLAGRNDNEQFF.

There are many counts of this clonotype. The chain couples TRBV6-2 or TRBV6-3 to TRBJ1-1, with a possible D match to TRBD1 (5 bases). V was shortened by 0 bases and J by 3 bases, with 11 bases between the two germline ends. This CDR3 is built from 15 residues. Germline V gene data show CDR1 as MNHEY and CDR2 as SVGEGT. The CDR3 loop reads CASSYSPDSYTEAFF. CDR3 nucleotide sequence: TGTGCCAGCAGTTACTCCCCCGACAGTTACACTGAAGCTTTCTTT.

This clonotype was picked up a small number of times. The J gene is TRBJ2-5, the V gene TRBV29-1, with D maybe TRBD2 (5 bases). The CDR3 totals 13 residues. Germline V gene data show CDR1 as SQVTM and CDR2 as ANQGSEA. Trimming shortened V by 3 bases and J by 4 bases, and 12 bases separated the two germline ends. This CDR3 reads CSVEIREPETQYF. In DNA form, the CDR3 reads TGCAGCGTTGAGATCCGGGAACCAGAGACCCAGTACTTC.